This T cell receptor beta chain was sequenced during a study of regulatory T cells in long-lasting Graves disease. In building TCR beta libraries, iRepertoire HTBI primers were used together with Arm-PCR of CDR3 regions. TCRdb reanalysed the multiplex PCR reads using MiXCR and keeps one entry per CDR3 protein. In the table there are some 410,000 distinct CDR3 sequences, approximately 16% of which are singletons. Time point defined: newly diagnosed GD, antithyroid drugs for less than 3 months. Preparation of the TCR library used RNA extracted from PBMCs. Xi'an, China, was home to the endocrinology department that provided patients. This clonotype was seen ten or more times. What it binds is unknown. The CDR3 runs 15 residues. CDR1 and CDR2 (germline): SGHRS, YFSETQ. Trimming pared 0 bases from V and 5 bases from J, leaving 14 bases between. Study-wide findings and caveats: Persistent cases favored TRBV28, TRBJ1-2 and TRBJ2-5.

The same data also contributed to another study, on T cells in Graves' hyperthyroidism and ophthalmopathy.

This chain uses TRBV5-1 with TRBJ2-5; tentative D call: TRBD1 (5 bases). Source: peripheral blood mononuclear cells (PBMCs), taken at new diagnosis, from a patient treated with antithyroid drugs. This clonotype was obtained from a woman aged 25 to 39 with Graves disease. CDR3: CASSLVPQAGETQYF. The CDR3 bases are TGCGCCAGCAGCTTGGTCCCACAGGCCGGTGAGACCCAGTACTTC.